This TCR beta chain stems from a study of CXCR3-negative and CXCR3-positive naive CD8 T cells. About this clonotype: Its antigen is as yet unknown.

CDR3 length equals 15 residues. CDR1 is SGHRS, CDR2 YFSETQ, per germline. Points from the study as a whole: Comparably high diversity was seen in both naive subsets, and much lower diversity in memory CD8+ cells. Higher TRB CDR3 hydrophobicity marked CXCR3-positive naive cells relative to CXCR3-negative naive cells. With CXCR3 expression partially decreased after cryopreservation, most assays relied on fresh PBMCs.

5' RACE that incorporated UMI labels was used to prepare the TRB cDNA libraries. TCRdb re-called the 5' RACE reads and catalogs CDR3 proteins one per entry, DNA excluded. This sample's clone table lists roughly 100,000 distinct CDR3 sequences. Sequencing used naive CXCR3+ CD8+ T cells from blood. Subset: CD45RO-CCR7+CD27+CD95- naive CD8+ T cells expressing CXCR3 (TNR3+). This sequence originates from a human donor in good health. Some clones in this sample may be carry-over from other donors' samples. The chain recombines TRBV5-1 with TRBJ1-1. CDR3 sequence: CASSLTSDLNTEAFF.